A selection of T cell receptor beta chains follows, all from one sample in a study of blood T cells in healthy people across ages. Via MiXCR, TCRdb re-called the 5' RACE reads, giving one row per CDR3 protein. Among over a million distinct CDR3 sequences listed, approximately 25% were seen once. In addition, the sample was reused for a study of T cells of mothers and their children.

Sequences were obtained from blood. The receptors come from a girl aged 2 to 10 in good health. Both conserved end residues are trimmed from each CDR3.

ASSPEDVAYNEQF	TRBV4-1	TRBJ2-1
ASSVSGRGRGDLLTQY	TRBV28	TRBJ2-5
ASSQDRGQGRTQY	TRBV4-3	TRBJ2-5
ASSQEFGGYHNEQF	TRBV4-3	TRBJ2-1
SVGTRRDTEAF	TRBV29-1	TRBJ1-1
ASSDDVGGATSYEQY	TRBV12-3/TRBV12-4	NA
ASSWDRGLNTEAF	TRBV4-3	TRBJ1-1
ASNSLRQKALGQF	TRBV6-1	NA
ASRFFIPRGGEQY	TRBV6-1	TRBJ2-7
ASSFAAGLAVTGELF	TRBV7-9	TRBJ2-2
ANGLAGDNEQF	TRBV12-3/TRBV12-4	TRBJ2-1
ASSEVAAGEQF	TRBV2	TRBJ2-1
SVEADYGYT	TRBV29-1	TRBJ1-2
ASSYLQNYGYT	TRBV6-5	TRBJ1-2
ASSWDRRFQH	TRBV12-3/TRBV12-4	TRBJ1-5
SVVTGVAKNIQY	TRBV29-1	TRBJ2-4
ASSPRGDRQETQY	TRBV18	TRBJ2-5
ASSHHRVGEKLF	TRBV6-5	TRBJ1-4
ARNPRTGKDEKLF	TRBV2	TRBJ1-4
ASSLGDGLQPQH	TRBV5-1	TRBJ1-5
ASSQGRTGSYNEQF	TRBV4-3	TRBJ2-1
ASSHTGSPDTQY	TRBV12-3/TRBV12-4	TRBJ2-3
SVGEQGEAF	TRBV29-1	TRBJ1-1
ASSPDGLLANQPQH	TRBV27	TRBJ1-5
ASSPTRATNEKLF	TRBV7-9	TRBJ1-4
ASKAGAGEMDTQY	TRBV5-1	TRBJ2-3
SVDAGFGYT	TRBV29-1	TRBJ1-2
ASSSLGAQPQH	TRBV6-6	TRBJ1-5